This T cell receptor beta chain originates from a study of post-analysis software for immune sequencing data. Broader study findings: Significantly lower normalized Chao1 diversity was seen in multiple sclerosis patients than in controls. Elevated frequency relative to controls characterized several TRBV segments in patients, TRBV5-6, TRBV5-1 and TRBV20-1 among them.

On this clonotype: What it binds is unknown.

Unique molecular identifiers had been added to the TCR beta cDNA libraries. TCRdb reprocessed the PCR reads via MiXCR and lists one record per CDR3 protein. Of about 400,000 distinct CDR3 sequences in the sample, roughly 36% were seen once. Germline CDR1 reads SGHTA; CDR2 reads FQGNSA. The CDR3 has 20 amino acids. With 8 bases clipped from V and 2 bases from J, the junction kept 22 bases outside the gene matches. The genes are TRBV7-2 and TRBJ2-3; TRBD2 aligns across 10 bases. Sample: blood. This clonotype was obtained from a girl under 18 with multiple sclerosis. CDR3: CASSQRLSSGGPTPTDTQYF. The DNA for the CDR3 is TGTGCCAGCTCTCAGCGTTTATCTAGCGGGGGCCCCACCCCCACAGATACGCAGTATTTT.